This T cell receptor (beta chain) was identified during a study of cytomegalovirus exposure and HLA in healthy donors. About the study: The 90 to 150 validation repertoires used the same platform as the roughly 720 first-cohort repertoires (as reported by a later analysis). Study results and limitations: Some public TCRs appeared in many individuals, while most sequences were rare. As confirmed in vitro, three CMV-associated chains were specific for CMV antigens.

Libraries were prepared by immunoSEQ multiplex PCR; TCRdb keeps only in-frame clonotypes and omits some of them. Here the sample spans around 350,000 clones, 70% to 90% being singletons. In the case of this clone: Antigen specificity is unknown.

Among the 120 subjects of the validation cohort, separate from the roughly 730-subject first cohort, were the donors. The CDR3 is 14 residues long. Germline lookup yields CDR1 MDHEN and CDR2 SYDVKM. V gave up 6 bases and J gave up 5 bases; unmatched junction bases: 8. Sequencing input: PBMCs. The J gene is TRBJ1-1, the V gene TRBV28; the match to TRBD1 covers 8 bases. This TCR came from a young woman in good health and CMV-seronegative. The chain's CDR3 is CASSLRTGKTEAFF. The CDR3 DNA reads as TGTGCCAGCAGCCTGCGGACAGGGAAAACTGAAGCTTTCTTT. Combining the CDR3 with reference TRBV28 and TRBJ1-1 gives the whole variable domain DVKVTQSSRYLVKRTGEKVFLECVQDMDHENMFWYRQDPGLGLRLIYFSYDVKMKEKGDIPEGYSVSREKKERFSLILESASTNQTSMYLCASSLRTGKTEAFFGQGTRLTVV.